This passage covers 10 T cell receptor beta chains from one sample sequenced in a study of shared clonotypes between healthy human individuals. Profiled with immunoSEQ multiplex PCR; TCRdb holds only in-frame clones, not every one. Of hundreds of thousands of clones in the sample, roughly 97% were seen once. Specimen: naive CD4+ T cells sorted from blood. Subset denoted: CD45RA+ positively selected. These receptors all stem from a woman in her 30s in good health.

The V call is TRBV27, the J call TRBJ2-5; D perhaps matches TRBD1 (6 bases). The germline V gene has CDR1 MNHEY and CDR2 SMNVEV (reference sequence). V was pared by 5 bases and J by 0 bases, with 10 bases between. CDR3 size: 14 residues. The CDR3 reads CASSARDNQETQYF. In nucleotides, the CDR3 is TGTGCCAGCAGTGCCCGGGACAACCAAGAGACCCAGTACTTC.

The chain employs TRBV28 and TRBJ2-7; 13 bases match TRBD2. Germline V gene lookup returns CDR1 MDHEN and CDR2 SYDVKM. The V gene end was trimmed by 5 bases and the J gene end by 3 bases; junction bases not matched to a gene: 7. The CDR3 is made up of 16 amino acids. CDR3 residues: CASSVGLAGDRYEQYF. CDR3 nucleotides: TGTGCCAGCAGTGTAGGACTAGCGGGAGATCGCTACGAGCAGTACTTC.

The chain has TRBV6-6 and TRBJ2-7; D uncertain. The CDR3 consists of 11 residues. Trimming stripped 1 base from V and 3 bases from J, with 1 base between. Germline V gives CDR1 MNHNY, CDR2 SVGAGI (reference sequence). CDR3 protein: CASSYFYEQYF. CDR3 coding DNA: TGTGCCAGCAGTTACTTCTACGAGCAGTACTTC.

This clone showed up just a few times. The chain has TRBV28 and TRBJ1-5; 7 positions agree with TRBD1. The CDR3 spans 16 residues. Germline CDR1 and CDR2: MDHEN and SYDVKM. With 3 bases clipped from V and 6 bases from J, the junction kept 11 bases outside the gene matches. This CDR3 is CASSFGGGRGSQPQHF. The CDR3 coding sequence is TGTGCCAGCAGTTTTGGGGGAGGCAGGGGGTCTCAGCCCCAGCATTTT. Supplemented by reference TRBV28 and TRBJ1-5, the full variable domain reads DVKVTQSSRYLVKRTGEKVFLECVQDMDHENMFWYRQDPGLGLRLIYFSYDVKMKEKGDIPEGYSVSREKKERFSLILESASTNQTSMYLCASSFGGGRGSQPQHFGDGTRLSIL.

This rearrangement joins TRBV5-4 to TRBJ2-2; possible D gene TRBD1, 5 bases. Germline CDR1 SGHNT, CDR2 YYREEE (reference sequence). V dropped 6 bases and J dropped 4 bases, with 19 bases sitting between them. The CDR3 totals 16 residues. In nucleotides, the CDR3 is TGTGCCAGCACCGATGGTTGGCCAGGGTCCACCGGGGAGCTGTTTTTT. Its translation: CASTDGWPGSTGELFF. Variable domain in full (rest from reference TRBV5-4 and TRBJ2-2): ETGVTQSPTHLIKTRGQQVTLRCSSQSGHNTVSWYQQALGQGPQFIFQYYREEENGRGNFPPRFSGLQFPNYSSELNVNALELDDSALYLCASTDGWPGSTGELFFGEGSRLTVL.

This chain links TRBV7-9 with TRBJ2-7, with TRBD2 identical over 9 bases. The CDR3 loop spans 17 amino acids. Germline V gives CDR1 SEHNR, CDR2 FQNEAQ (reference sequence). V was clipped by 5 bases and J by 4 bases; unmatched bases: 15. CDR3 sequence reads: CASSQIMWREGPYEQYF. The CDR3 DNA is TGTGCCAGCAGCCAAATAATGTGGCGGGAGGGCCCTTACGAGCAGTACTTC.

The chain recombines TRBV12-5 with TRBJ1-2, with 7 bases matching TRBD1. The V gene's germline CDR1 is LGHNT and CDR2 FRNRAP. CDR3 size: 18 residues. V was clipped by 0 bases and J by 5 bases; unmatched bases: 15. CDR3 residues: CASGLVIGPRDRSYGYTF. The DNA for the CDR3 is TGTGCTAGTGGTTTGGTTATAGGCCCGCGGGACAGATCTTATGGCTACACCTTC.

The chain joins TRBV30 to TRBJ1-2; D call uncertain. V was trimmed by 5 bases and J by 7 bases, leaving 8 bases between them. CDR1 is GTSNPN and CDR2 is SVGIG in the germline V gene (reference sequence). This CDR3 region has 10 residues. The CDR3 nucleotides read TGTGCCTGGGGGCTGGTTGGCTACACCTTC. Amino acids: CAWGLVGYTF.

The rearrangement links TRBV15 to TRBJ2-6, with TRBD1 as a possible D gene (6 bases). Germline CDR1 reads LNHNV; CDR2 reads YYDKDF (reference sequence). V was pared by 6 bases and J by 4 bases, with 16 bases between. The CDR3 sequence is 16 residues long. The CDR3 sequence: CATRSGVGTGANVLTF. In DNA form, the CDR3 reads TGTGCCACCAGGTCAGGGGTAGGGACCGGGGCCAACGTCCTGACTTTC.

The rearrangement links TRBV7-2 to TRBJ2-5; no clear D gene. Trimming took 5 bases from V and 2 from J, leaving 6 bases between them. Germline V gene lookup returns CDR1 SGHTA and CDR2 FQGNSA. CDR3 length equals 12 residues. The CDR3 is CASSRQQETQYF. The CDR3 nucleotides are TGTGCCAGCAGCCGACAACAAGAGACCCAGTACTTC.